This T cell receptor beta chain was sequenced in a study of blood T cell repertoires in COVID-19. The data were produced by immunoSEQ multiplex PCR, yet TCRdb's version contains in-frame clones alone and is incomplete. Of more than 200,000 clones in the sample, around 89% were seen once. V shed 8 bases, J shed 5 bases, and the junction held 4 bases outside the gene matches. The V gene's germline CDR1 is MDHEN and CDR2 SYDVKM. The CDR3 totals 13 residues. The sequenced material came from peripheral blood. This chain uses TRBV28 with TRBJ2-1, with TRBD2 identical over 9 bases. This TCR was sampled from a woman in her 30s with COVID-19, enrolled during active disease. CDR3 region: CASSGLANNEQFF. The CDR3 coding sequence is TGTGCCAGCTCCGGACTAGCGAACAATGAGCAGTTCTTC.